This paragraph covers one T cell receptor (beta chain) sequence. The sample carries other DNA sequences with the same CDR3. Stated time point: peripheral blood 6 weeks after treatment start. The CDR3 sequence is 13 residues long. The germline V gene has CDR1 MNHEY and CDR2 SMNVEV (reference sequence). Trimming took off 0 bases at V and 4 bases at J, with 6 bases between the two ends. These data are taken from a study of PD-L1 blockade in urothelial cancer. Study-level background: Of approximately 30 patients, around 25 were males with bladder-origin urothelial cancer. A median blood sample held roughly 150,000 T cells and around 80,000 unique TCRs.

Sequencing was performed with immunoSEQ multiplex PCR; in TCRdb, only in-frame clones are kept and a portion is missing. This sample yields around 87,000 clones, of which 70% to 90% are seen a single time; over 7.5% belongs to the top ten. The receptor was derived from a man between 65 and 85 years old with urothelial cancer. The source was PBMCs, collected around atezolizumab (anti-PD-L1) treatment. The chain uses TRBV27 and TRBJ1-2; no clear D gene. CDR3 nucleotide sequence: TGTGCCAGCAGTTTATCCCGCAGCTATGGCTACACCTTC. It encodes CASSLSRSYGYTF.